This is a list of T cell receptor beta chains from one sample in a study of identical twins. TCRdb independently ran MiXCR on the 5' RACE reads; one entry per CDR3 protein. The sample gives about 470,000 distinct CDR3 sequences, roughly 24% of which show up once; just under 3% is in the top ten. These same data were also listed under a study on T cells expressing NK-cell markers.

Source material: CD4+ T cells sorted from blood. These receptors were collected from a woman aged 18-29 years in good health. Both conserved end residues are part of each CDR3. A D gene is named only where the DNA matches it firmly. A clone size is listed for some rows: how often the clone was seen (once, few, many), or a class if it is expanded.

>TRBJ2-3|-|TRBV10-3|-
CATLSTDTQYF
TGTGCCACCCTCAGCACAGATACGCAGTATTTT
>TRBJ2-1|-|TRBV5-1|-
CASSFISGPTYNEQFF
TGCGCCAGCAGCTTTATTTCCGGGCCCACCTACAATGAGCAGTTCTTC
>TRBJ2-1|-|TRBV29-1|-
CSVGYAIRQFF
TGCAGCGTTGGGTACGCGATTAGGCAGTTCTTC
>TRBJ2-2|few|TRBV28|-
CASTEDNGELFF
TGTGCCAGCACTGAGGATAACGGGGAGCTGTTTTTT
>TRBJ1-1|-|TRBV7-3|-
CASSLTSNTEAFF
TGTGCCAGCAGCCTAACATCGAACACTGAAGCTTTCTTT
>TRBJ2-7|few|TRBV14|TRBD1
CASSQRQGHPYEQYF
TGTGCCAGCAGCCAACGACAGGGTCATCCCTACGAGCAGTACTTC
>TRBJ1-2|-|TRBV9|-
CASSVVEANYGYTF
TGTGCCAGCAGCGTAGTGGAGGCGAACTATGGCTACACCTTC
>TRBJ1-1|few|TRBV27|TRBD1
CASSSYRGSSTEAFF
TGTGCCAGCAGTTCCTACAGGGGATCGAGCACTGAAGCTTTCTTT
>TRBJ1-5|many|TRBV10-3|-
CAISEGDQPQHF
TGTGCCATCAGTGAGGGGGATCAGCCCCAGCATTTT
>TRBJ1-2|-|TRBV20-1|TRBD1
CSAEGAGRYGYTF
TGCAGTGCTGAGGGGGCCGGAAGGTATGGCTACACCTTC
>TRBJ2-3|-|TRBV19|TRBD2
CASSPFALVTSGRTDTQYF
TGTGCCAGTAGCCCTTTCGCCTTAGTAACTAGCGGGAGGACAGATACGCAGTATTTT
>TRBJ2-3|few|TRBV21-1|-
CASSKVPSGSRGDTQYF
TGTGCCAGCAGCAAAGTACCTAGCGGCTCTAGAGGAGATACGCAGTATTTT
>TRBJ2-5|-|TRBV29-1|TRBD1
CSVGTGKRETQYF
TGCAGCGTTGGGACAGGGAAGAGAGAGACCCAGTACTTC
>TRBJ1-5|-|TRBV2|-
CASSVQPGRNQPQHF
TGTGCCAGCAGTGTCCAGCCAGGGCGAAATCAGCCCCAGCATTTT
>TRBJ2-1|few|TRBV9|TRBD2
CVSSVGAGANEQFF
TGTGTCAGCAGCGTAGGAGCGGGAGCTAATGAGCAGTTCTTC
>TRBJ1-1|once|TRBV14|-
CASSQDRWWRDTEAFF
TGTGCCAGCAGCCAAGATCGTTGGTGGAGGGACACTGAAGCTTTCTTT
>TRBJ2-7|few|TRBV7-2|-
CASSPTGTEQYF
TGTGCCAGCAGCCCTACAGGGACCGAGCAGTACTTC